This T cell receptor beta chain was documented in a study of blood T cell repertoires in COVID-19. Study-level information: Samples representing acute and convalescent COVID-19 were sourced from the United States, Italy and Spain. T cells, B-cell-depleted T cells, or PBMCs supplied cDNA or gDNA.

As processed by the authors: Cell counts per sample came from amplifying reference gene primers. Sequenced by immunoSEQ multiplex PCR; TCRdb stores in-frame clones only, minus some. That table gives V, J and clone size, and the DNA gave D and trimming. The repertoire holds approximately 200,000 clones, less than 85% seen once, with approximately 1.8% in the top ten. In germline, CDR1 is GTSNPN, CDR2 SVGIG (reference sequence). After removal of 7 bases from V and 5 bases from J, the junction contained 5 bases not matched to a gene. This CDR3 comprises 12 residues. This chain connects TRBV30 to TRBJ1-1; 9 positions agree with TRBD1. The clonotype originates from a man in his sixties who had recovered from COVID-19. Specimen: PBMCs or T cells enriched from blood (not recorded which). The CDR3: CALDRGGTEAFF. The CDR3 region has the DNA TGTGCCTTGGACAGGGGTGGAACTGAAGCTTTCTTT.